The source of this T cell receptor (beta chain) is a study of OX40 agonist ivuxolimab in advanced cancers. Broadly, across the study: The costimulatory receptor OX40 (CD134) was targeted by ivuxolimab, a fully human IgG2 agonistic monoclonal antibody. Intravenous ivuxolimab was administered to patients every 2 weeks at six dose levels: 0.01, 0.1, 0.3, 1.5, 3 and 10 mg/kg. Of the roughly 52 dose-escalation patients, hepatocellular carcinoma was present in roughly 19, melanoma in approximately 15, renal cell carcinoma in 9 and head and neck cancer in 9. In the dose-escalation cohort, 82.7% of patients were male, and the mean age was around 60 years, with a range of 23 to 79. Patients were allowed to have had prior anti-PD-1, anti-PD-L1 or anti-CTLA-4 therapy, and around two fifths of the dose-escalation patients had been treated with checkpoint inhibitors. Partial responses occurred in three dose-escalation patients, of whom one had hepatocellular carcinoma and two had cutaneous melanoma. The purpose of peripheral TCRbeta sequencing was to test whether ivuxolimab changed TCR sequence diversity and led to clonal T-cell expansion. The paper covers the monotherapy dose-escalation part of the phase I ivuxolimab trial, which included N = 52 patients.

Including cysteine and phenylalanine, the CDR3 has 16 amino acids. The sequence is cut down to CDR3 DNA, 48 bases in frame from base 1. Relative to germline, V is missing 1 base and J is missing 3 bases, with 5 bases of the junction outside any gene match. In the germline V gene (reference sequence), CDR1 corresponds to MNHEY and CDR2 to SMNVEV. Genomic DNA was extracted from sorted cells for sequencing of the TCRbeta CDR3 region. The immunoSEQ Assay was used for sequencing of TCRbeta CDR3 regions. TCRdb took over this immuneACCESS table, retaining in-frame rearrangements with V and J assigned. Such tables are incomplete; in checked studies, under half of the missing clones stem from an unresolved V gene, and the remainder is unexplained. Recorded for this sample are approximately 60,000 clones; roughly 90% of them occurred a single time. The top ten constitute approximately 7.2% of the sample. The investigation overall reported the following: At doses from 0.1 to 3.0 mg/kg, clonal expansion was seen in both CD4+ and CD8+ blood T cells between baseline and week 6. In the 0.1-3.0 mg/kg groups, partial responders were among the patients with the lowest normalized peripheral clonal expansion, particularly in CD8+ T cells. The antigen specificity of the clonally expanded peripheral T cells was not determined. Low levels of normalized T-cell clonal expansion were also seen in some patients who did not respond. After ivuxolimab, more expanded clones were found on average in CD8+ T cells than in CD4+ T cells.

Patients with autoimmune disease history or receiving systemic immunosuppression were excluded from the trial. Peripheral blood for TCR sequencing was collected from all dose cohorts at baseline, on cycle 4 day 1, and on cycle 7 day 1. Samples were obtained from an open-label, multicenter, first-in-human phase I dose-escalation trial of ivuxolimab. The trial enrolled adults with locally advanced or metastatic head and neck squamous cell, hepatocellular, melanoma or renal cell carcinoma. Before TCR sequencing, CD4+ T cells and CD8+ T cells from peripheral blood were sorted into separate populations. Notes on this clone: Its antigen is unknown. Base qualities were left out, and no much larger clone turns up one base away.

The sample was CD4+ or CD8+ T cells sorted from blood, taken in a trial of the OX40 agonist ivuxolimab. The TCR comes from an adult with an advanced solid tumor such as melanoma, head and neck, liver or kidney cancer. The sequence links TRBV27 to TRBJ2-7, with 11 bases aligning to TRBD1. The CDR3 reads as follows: CASSLWGGTGGYEQYF. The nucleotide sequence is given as TGTGCCAGCAGTTTATGGGGGGGGACAGGGGGCTACGAGCAGTACTTC.